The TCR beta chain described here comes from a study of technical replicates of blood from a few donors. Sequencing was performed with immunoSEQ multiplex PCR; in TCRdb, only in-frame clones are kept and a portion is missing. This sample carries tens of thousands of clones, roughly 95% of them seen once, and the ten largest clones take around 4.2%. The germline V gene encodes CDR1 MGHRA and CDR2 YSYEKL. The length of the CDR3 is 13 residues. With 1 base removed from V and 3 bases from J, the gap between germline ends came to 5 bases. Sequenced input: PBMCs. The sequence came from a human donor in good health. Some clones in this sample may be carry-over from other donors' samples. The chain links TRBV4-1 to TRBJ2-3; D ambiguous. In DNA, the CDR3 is TGCGCCAGCAGCCAAGTCGGGACAGATACGCAGTATTTT. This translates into CASSQVGTDTQYF.